This T cell receptor (beta chain) derives from a study of T cells in Graves' hyperthyroidism and ophthalmopathy. Notes on the study in general: Within blood appeared most thyroid clonotypes that had expanded above 0.001.

This clonotype was seen at least ten times. Its target is not known. The CDR3 runs to 14 residues. The germline CDR1 and CDR2 sequences are DFQATT and SNEGSKA (reference sequence). Trimming left V 3 bases short and J 1 base short, with 12 bases between. Ophthalmopathy in the patients scored at least 3 on Clinical Activity Score and at least 4 on NOSPECS grade, lasting under 3 months. Based on clinical symptoms, serum thyroxine and TRAb, thyroid ultrasound and orbital computed tomography, diagnoses were reached. It was RNA transcripts that yielded the amplified TCR beta CDR3 regions. Carried out on the TCR CDR3, a first-round RT-PCR used the HTBI primer set. In TCRdb, the multiplex PCR reads were re-called with MiXCR into one record per CDR3 protein. The sample has hundreds of thousands of distinct CDR3 sequences; more than 13% are singletons.

The clonotype originates from a middle-aged man with Graves' ophthalmopathy. The gene calls are TRBV20-1 and TRBJ2-5; D might be TRBD1 (6 bases). Sequenced: blood. The CDR3 loop is CSASAGAIQETQYF. CDR3 DNA: TGCAGTGCTAGCGCAGGGGCCATCCAAGAGACCCAGTACTTC.